The following is a T cell receptor (beta chain) sequence with its context. Its antigen remains unknown. With V trimmed by 4 bases and J by 7 bases, 10 bases remained unmatched. The CDR3 spans 15 residues. The germline V gene encodes CDR1 SGHRS and CDR2 YFSETQ. The data are from a study of cytomegalovirus exposure and HLA in healthy donors. Study overall: Inside one of the first data releases sat some 85 million unique TCRs taken from HLA-typed donors.

Study-level results: TCR beta V- and J-gene trimming, according to a later analysis, was linked to a missense DCLRE1C variant.

The PCR used 60 Vbeta and 13 Jbeta primers. Data came from immunoSEQ multiplex PCR; TCRdb stores just in-frame clones and leaves some out. The table includes roughly 200,000 clones, roughly four fifths detected once. What was sequenced was PBMCs. This TCR was recovered from a woman aged 25-40 years in good health and CMV-seropositive. The rearrangement joins TRBV5-1 to TRBJ2-1; TRBD1 matches 8 bases. CDR3: CASSPSPGGRNEQFF. The CDR3 bases are TGCGCCAGCAGCCCATCCCCAGGGGGCAGGAATGAGCAGTTCTTC.